Listed here are 22 T cell receptor beta chains from one sample, sequenced in a study of T cell changes during pregnancy in multiple sclerosis (dated by TCRdb to the late 2010s). Library construction relied on the immunoSEQ multiplex PCR assay. TCRdb provides this immuneACCESS table in a form limited to in-frame rearrangements. Some clones are lacking; in checked studies, under half of them reflect an unresolved V gene, and why the rest are absent is not known. This sample is represented by more than 70,000 clones; 91% of them were singletons. The ten most abundant clones make up around 1.7% of the sample. The sample here was peripheral blood, taken after pregnancy. These receptors came from a female donor in good health, enrolled as a control in a pregnancy study.

This chain uses TRBV7-9 with TRBJ2-2; 9 nucleotides align to TRBD2. Germline V gene lookup returns CDR1 SEHNR and CDR2 FQNEAQ (reference sequence). The CDR3 is made up of 15 amino acids. V shed 5 bases and J 7 bases; nucleotides not matched to a gene: 8. For the CDR3, the DNA is TGTGCCAGCAGCCAGATAGCGGGGGTGAACGGGGAGCTGTTTTTT. It yields the protein CASSQIAGVNGELFF.

V gene TRBV7-6 combines with J gene TRBJ2-5; 12 bases fit TRBD2. The CDR3 extends over 16 amino acids. Germline CDR1 reads SGHVS; CDR2 reads FNYEAQ. V lost 2 bases and J lost 5; bases outside the gene matches: 6. The CDR3 coding sequence is TGTGCCAGCAGCTTAAGCGGGCTAGCGGGGGGGGAGACCCAGTACTTC. Amino acid sequence: CASSLSGLAGGETQYF.

This chain links TRBV7-3 with TRBJ2-3; weak D call: TRBD2 (7 bases). V gave up 5 bases and J gave up 4 bases, with 16 bases separating them. This CDR3 comprises 15 residues. The germline V gene has CDR1 SGHTA and CDR2 FQGTGA. CDR3 protein: CASSKQGGMADTQYF. The DNA for the CDR3 is TGTGCCAGCAGCAAACAGGGAGGGATGGCAGATACGCAGTATTTT. The variable domain in full, with the rest retrieved from reference TRBV7-3 and TRBJ2-3, is GAGVSQTPSNKVTEKGKYVELRCDPISGHTALYWYRQSLGQGPEFLIYFQGTGAADDSGLPNDRFFAVRPEGSVSTLKIQRTERGDSAVYLCASSKQGGMADTQYFGPGTRLTVL.

The CDR3 spells CASSLTEFNSPLHF. The CDR3 DNA reads TGCGCCAGCAGCTTGACAGAATTTAATTCACCCCTCCACTTT. V gene TRBV5-1 combines with J gene TRBJ1-6; D gene ambiguous. The CDR3 length is 14 residues. V was clipped by 1 base and J by 6 bases, with 8 bases between them. Germline V gene sequence: CDR1 SGHRS, CDR2 YFSETQ.

This chain links TRBV4-3 with TRBJ2-7; 11 bases are shared with TRBD1. Germline loops: CDR1 LGHNA, CDR2 YSLEER. This CDR3 region has 15 residues. V dropped 1 base and J dropped 3; count of bases not matched to a gene: 2. The CDR3 DNA reads TGCGCCAGCAGCCAAGGTGGGACAGGGGGCTACGAGCAGTACTTC. As protein: CASSQGGTGGYEQYF.

V is TRBV4-1 and J is TRBJ1-3; a weak D match, TRBD1 (5 bases). CDR3 length: 14 residues. CDR1 and CDR2 (germline): MGHRA, YSYEKL. Trimming took 4 bases from V and 2 from J, leaving 9 bases between them. Here the CDR3 reads CASSPGGAGNTIYF. In DNA, the CDR3 is TGCGCCAGCAGCCCCGGGGGAGCTGGAAACACCATATATTTT.

The V and J genes are TRBV5-4 and TRBJ1-2; a weak D match, TRBD1 (6 bases). CDR1 SGHNT and CDR2 YYREEE come from the germline V gene (reference sequence). The CDR3 is made up of 13 amino acids. V dropped 3 bases and J dropped 8 bases, with 14 bases sitting between them. The CDR3 coding sequence is TGTGCCAGCAGCTGGACAGCCGGGGAGGGCTACACCTTC. Translating it yields CASSWTAGEGYTF.

A few counts support this clone. The chain links TRBV9 to TRBJ2-2, with D tentatively TRBD1 (5 bases). The CDR3 is made up of 16 amino acids. The germline V gene encodes CDR1 SGDLS and CDR2 YYNGEE. The ends were cut back, 4 bases at V and 2 bases at J, with 15 bases in the middle. The CDR3 DNA is TGTGCCAGCAGCCCCCGACAGAAGGGAAACACCGGGGAGCTGTTTTTT. Translated, it gives CASSPRQKGNTGELFF.

The gene calls are TRBV7-2 and TRBJ2-5; D possibly corresponds to TRBD2 (6 bases). The germline V gene encodes CDR1 SGHTA and CDR2 FQGNSA. There are 15 residues in the CDR3. V was trimmed by 4 bases and J by 7 bases, leaving 19 bases between them. This CDR3 is CASSSEGLGRGTQYF. The CDR3 DNA follows: TGTGCCAGCAGCTCAGAGGGTCTGGGGCGGGGGACCCAGTACTTC.

This clone was observed a single time. This chain connects TRBV7-9 to TRBJ2-1; D call uncertain. The CDR3 sequence is 13 residues long. Germline assignment: CDR1 SEHNR and CDR2 FQNEAQ (reference sequence). Trimming shortened V by 4 bases and J by 12 bases, and 16 bases separated the two germline ends. The CDR3 nucleotides read TGTGCCAGCAGCTCCCCACCAGGTCCTCGGCAGTTCTTC. Protein sequence: CASSSPPGPRQFF.

The V gene is TRBV5-5, the J gene TRBJ1-2; maybe TRBD1 (5 bases). The CDR3 spans 14 residues. V lost 0 bases and J 5 bases, leaving 11 bases between the germline ends. The germline V gene has CDR1 SGHKS and CDR2 YYEKEE (reference sequence). The CDR3 loop is CASSLEGSAYGYTF. In DNA, the CDR3 is TGTGCCAGCAGCTTGGAGGGGTCGGCTTATGGCTACACCTTC.

This chain joins TRBV28 and TRBJ1-2; unclear D gene. Germline V gene lookup returns CDR1 MDHEN and CDR2 SYDVKM. The CDR3 loop spans 12 amino acids. The V gene lost 7 bases and the J gene lost 6 bases, with 12 bases spanning the gap. The DNA of the CDR3 is TGTGCCAGCACCCCCCTTAGCCATGGCTACACCTTC. Amino acid sequence: CASTPLSHGYTF.

The J gene is TRBJ1-1, the V gene TRBV14; D uncertain. CDR1 is SGHDN, CDR2 FVKESK, per germline. V was cut by 0 bases and J by 1 base, with 12 bases left in between. The CDR3 is 16 residues long. The CDR3 DNA reads as TGTGCCAGCAGCCAAGATAGTTGGAAGCGGAACACTGAAGCTTTCTTT. Its translation is CASSQDSWKRNTEAFF.

V usage is TRBV10-3 and J usage is TRBJ2-3, with a tentative D call TRBD2 (6 bases). Deletions cut 2 bases from V and 4 bases from J, with 10 bases between. This CDR3 is built from 14 residues. Germline CDR1 ENHRY, CDR2 SYGVKD. This CDR3 reads CAISEARGPDTQYF. The CDR3 nucleotides are TGTGCCATCAGTGAGGCGCGGGGCCCAGATACGCAGTATTTT.

This clone came up once. The chain carries TRBV5-6 and TRBJ2-5, with D perhaps matching TRBD2 (6 bases). CDR1 is SGHDT and CDR2 is YYEEEE in the germline V gene. V lost 0 bases and J lost 1, with 7 bases in between. This CDR3 is 14 amino acids long. DNA of the CDR3: TGTGCCAGCAGCTTGGGGGGGGTCCAAGAGACCCAGTACTTC. It codes for CASSLGGVQETQYF.

The J gene is TRBJ1-4, the V gene TRBV14; a possible D gene is TRBD1 (5 bases). V was pared by 4 bases and J by 0 bases, with 9 bases between. The CDR3 spans 15 residues. CDR1 is SGHDN and CDR2 is FVKESK in the germline V gene. The CDR3 spells CASSRDYATNEKLFF. The CDR3 DNA sequence: TGTGCCAGCAGCCGGGACTATGCAACTAATGAAAAACTGTTTTTT.

The V call is TRBV9, the J call TRBJ2-3; D is possibly TRBD2 (6 bases). The CDR3 has 16 residues. Between the trimmed V and J ends, which lost 0 bases and 8 bases, there was a span of 19 bases. Germline V CDR1 and CDR2: SGDLS, YYNGEE. In DNA, the CDR3 is TGTGCCAGCAGCGTAGGTGCGGTCCCATCCGGGGGTACGCAGTATTTT. Its protein product is CASSVGAVPSGGTQYF.

V and J are TRBV7-2 and TRBJ2-7; the match to TRBD2 covers 8 bases. There are 15 residues in the CDR3. CDR1 and CDR2 from the germline V gene are SGHTA and FQGNSA. Trimming cost V 5 bases and J 0 bases; bases outside gene matches: 6. The CDR3 DNA follows: TGTGCCAGCAGCCTTAGCGGGGTACCCTCCTACGAGCAGTACTTC. This encodes CASSLSGVPSYEQYF.

V gene TRBV12-5 combines with J gene TRBJ2-3; TRBD2 matches 8 bases. V was clipped by 0 bases and J by 1 base; unmatched bases: 6. From germline, CDR1 is LGHNT and CDR2 FRNRAP. This CDR3 has 17 amino acids. CDR3 DNA sequence: TGTGCTAGTGGTTTGGTACGGGGGGGGTGGGGCACAGATACGCAGTATTTT. This sequence encodes CASGLVRGGWGTDTQYF.

CDR3 sequence: CASSLMGSSYNEQFF. The CDR3 DNA reads TGTGCCAGCAGCTTAATGGGGAGCTCCTACAATGAGCAGTTCTTC. This chain uses TRBV7-3 with TRBJ2-1; D might be TRBD2 (5 bases). Germline V CDR1 and CDR2: SGHTA, FQGTGA. The CDR3 contains 15 residues. The V and J ends lost 1 base and 0 bases respectively, with 7 bases between them.

The V call is TRBV4-3, the J call TRBJ1-1; D ambiguous. V lost 0 bases and J lost 10, with 15 bases in between. From germline, CDR1 is LGHNA and CDR2 YSLEER. This CDR3 is built from 14 residues. The CDR3 DNA is TGCGCCAGCAGCCAAGATTCCGCAGACTTCGGAGCTTTCTTT. The encoded protein is CASSQDSADFGAFF.

This chain uses TRBV5-8 with TRBJ1-5; D is possibly TRBD1 (6 bases). Germline V CDR1 and CDR2: SGHTS, YDEGEE. V lost 4 bases and J 0 bases, leaving 20 bases between the germline ends. CDR3 length equals 18 residues. In DNA, the CDR3 is TGTGCCAGCAGCGCTCCAGGGACACTCCTTTATAGCAATCAGCCCCAGCATTTT. Amino acid sequence: CASSAPGTLLYSNQPQHF.